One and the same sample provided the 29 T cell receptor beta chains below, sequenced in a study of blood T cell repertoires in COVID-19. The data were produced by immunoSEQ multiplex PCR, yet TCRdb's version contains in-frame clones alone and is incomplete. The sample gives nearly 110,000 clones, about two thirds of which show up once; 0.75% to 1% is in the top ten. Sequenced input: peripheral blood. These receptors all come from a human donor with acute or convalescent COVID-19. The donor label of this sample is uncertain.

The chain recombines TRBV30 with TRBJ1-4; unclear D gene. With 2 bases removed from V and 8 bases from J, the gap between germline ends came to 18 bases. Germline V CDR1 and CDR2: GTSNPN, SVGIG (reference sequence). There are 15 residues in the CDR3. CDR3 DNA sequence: TGTGCCTGGAGTCCTCGGTCCTTCCTCAGGGAAAAACTGTTTTTT. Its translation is CAWSPRSFLREKLFF.

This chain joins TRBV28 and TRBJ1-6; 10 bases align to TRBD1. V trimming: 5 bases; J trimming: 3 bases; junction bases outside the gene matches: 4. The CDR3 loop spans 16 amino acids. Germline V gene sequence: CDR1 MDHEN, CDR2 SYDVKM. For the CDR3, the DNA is TGTGCCAGCAGTCCGGACAGGGGGTTCTATAATTCACCCCTCCACTTT. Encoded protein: CASSPDRGFYNSPLHF.

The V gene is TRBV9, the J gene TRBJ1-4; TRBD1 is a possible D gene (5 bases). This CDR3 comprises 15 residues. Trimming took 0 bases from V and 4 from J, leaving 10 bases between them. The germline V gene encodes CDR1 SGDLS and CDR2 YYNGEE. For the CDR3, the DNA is TGTGCCAGCAGCGTAGGGCGGGGGTTTAATGAAAAACTGTTTTTT. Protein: CASSVGRGFNEKLFF.

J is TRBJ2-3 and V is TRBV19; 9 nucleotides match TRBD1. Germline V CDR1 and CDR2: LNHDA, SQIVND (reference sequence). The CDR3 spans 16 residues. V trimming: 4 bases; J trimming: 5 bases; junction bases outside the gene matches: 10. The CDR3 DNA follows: TGTGCCAGTAGTACCCAGGACAGGGGTCGAAGAGATACGCAGTATTTT. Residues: CASSTQDRGRRDTQYF.

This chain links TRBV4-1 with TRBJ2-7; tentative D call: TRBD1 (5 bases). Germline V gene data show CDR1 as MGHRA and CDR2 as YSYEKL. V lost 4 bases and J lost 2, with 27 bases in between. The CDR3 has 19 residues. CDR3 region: CASSLQAGPQGVWTYEQYF. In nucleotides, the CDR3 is TGCGCCAGCAGCCTACAAGCCGGGCCCCAGGGTGTTTGGACCTACGAGCAGTACTTC.

CDR3 sequence: CASSQGTGGETQYF. DNA for the CDR3: TGCGCCAGCAGCCAAGGGACAGGGGGAGAGACCCAGTACTTC. The V call is TRBV5-1, the J call TRBJ2-5; TRBD1 matches at 11 bases. V lost 4 bases, J lost 4 bases, and 3 bases stayed unmatched. Germline V gene lookup returns CDR1 SGHRS and CDR2 YFSETQ. The CDR3 length is 14 residues.

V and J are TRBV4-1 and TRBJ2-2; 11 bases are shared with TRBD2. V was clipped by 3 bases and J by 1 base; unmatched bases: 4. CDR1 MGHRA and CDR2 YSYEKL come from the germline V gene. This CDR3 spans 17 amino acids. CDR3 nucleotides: TGCGCCAGCAGCCACGGCGGACTAGCGGGGAACACCGGGGAGCTGTTTTTT. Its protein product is CASSHGGLAGNTGELFF.

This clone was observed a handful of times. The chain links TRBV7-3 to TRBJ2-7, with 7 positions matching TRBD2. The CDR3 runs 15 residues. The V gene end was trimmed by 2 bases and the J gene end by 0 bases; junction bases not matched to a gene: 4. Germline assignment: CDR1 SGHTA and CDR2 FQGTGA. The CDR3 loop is CASSLLAESSYEQYF. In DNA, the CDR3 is TGTGCCAGCAGCTTACTAGCGGAGAGCTCCTACGAGCAGTACTTC.

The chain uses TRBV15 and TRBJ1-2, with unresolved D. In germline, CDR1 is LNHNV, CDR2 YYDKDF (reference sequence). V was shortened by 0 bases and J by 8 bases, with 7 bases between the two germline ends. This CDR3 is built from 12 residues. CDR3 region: CATSRDWEGYTF. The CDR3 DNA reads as TGTGCCACCAGCAGAGATTGGGAGGGCTACACCTTC.

The CDR3 reads CAWSALTGSGEKLFF. CDR3 sequence (DNA): TGTGCCTGGAGTGCCTTGACAGGCTCGGGCGAAAAACTGTTTTTT. This chain uses TRBV30 with TRBJ1-4, with TRBD1 as a possible D gene (6 bases). The germline V and J ends were trimmed by 1 base and 8 bases, with 17 bases remaining between them. This CDR3 region has 15 residues. Germline V gives CDR1 GTSNPN, CDR2 SVGIG (reference sequence).

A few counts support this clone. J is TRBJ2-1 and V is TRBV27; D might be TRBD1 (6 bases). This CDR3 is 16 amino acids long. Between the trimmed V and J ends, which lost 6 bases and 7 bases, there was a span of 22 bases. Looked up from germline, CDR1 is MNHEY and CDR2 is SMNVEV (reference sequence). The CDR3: CASSPTLRGNTNEQFF. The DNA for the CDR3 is TGTGCCAGCAGCCCGACCCTCAGGGGCAATACGAATGAGCAGTTCTTC.

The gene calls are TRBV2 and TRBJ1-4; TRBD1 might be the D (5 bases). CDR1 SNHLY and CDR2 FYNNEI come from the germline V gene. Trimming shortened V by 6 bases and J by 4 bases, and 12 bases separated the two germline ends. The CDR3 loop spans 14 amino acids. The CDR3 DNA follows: TGTGCCAGCAGCCGAGACAGCAATAATGAAAAACTGTTTTTT. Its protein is CASSRDSNNEKLFF.

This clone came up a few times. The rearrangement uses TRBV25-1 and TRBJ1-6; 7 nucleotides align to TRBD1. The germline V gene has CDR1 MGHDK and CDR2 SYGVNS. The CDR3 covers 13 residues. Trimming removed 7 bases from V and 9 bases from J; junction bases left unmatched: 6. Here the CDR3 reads CASTRQGGSPLHF. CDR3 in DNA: TGTGCCAGCACGAGACAGGGCGGTTCACCCCTCCACTTT.

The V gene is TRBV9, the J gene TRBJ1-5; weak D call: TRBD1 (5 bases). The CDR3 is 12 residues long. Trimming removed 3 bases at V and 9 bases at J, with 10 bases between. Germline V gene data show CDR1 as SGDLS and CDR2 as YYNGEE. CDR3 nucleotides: TGTGCCAGCAGCGAGGGCGGGGGGCCCCAGCATTTT. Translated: CASSEGGGPQHF.

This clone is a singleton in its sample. CDR3 bases: TGTGCCAGCAGCTTGGTTCCCCGGGGGGAGAACTATGGCTACACCTTC. This translates into CASSLVPRGENYGYTF. V gene TRBV5-5 combines with J gene TRBJ1-2, with D possibly matching TRBD1 (5 bases). Between the trimmed V and J ends, which lost 0 bases and 2 bases, there was a span of 14 bases. CDR3 size: 16 residues. CDR1 and CDR2 (germline): SGHKS, YYEKEE (reference sequence).

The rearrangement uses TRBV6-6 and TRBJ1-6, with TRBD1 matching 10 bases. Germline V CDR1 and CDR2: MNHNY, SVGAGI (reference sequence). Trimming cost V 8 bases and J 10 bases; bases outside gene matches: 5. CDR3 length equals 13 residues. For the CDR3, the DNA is TGTGCCAGCGCGGACAGGGGGAACTCACCCCTCCACTTT. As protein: CASADRGNSPLHF.

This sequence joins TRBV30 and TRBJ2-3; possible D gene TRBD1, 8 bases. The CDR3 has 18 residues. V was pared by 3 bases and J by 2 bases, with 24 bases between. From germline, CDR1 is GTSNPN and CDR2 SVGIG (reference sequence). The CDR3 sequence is CAWRQPRYRGGITDTQYF. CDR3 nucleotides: TGTGCCTGGAGGCAACCTCGGTACAGGGGGGGTATCACAGATACGCAGTATTTT.

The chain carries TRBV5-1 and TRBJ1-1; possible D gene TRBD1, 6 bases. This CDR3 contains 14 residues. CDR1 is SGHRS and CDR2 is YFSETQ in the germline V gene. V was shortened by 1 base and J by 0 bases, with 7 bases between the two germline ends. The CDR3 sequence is CASSLTGMNTEAFF. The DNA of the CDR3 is TGCGCCAGCAGCTTGACAGGGATGAACACTGAAGCTTTCTTT.

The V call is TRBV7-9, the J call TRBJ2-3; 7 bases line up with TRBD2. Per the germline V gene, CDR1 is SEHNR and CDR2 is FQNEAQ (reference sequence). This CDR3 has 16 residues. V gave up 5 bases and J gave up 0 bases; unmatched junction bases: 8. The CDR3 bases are TGTGCCAGCAGCCCATTCGGACTAGAAAGCACAGATACGCAGTATTTT. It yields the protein CASSPFGLESTDTQYF. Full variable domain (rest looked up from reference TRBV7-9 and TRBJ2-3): DTGVSQNPRHKITKRGQNVTFRCDPISEHNRLYWYRQTLGQGPEFLTYFQNEAQLEKSRLLSDRFSAERPKGSFSTLEIQRTEQGDSAMYLCASSPFGLESTDTQYFGPGTRLTVL.

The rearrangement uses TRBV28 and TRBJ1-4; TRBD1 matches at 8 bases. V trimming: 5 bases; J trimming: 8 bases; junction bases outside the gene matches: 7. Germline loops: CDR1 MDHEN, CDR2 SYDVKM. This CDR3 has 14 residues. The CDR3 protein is CASSIPGGREKLFF. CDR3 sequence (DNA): TGTGCCAGCAGTATACCAGGGGGCCGGGAAAAACTGTTTTTT.

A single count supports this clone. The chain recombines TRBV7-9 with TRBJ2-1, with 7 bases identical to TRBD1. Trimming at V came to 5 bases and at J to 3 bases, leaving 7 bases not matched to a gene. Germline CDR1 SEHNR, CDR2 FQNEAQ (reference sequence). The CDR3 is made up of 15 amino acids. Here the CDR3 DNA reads TGTGCCAGCAGCCCTTCAGGACAGGTCTACAATGAGCAGTTCTTC. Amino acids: CASSPSGQVYNEQFF. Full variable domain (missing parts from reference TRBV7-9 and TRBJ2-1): DTGVSQNPRHKITKRGQNVTFRCDPISEHNRLYWYRQTLGQGPEFLTYFQNEAQLEKSRLLSDRFSAERPKGSFSTLEIQRTEQGDSAMYLCASSPSGQVYNEQFFGPGTRLTVL.

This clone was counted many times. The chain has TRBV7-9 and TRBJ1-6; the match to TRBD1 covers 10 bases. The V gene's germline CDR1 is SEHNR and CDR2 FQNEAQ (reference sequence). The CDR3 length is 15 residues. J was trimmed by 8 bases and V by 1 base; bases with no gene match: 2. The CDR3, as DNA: TGTGCCAGCAGCTTAGAGGGGACAGGGGATTCACCCCTCCACTTT. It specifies CASSLEGTGDSPLHF.

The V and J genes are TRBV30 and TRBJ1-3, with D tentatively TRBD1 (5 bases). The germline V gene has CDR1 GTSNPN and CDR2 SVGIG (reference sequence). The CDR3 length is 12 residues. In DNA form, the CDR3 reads TGTGCTGTGGGGGGCTCTGGAAACACCATATATTTT. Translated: CAVGGSGNTIYF.

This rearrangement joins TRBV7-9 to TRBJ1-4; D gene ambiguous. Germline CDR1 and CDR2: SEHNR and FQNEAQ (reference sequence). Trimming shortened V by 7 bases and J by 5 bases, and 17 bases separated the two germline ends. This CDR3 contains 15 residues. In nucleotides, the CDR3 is TGTGCCAGCACCCCTGGCCGGGTTCAGAATGAAAAACTGTTTTTT. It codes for CASTPGRVQNEKLFF.

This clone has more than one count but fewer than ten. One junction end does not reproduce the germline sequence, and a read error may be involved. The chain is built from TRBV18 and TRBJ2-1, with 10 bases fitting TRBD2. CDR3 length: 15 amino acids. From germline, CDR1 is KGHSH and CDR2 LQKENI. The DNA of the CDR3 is TGTGCCAGCGCACCTAGCGGGGGCCGCAACAATGAGCAGTTCTTC. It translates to CASAPSGGRNNEQFF.

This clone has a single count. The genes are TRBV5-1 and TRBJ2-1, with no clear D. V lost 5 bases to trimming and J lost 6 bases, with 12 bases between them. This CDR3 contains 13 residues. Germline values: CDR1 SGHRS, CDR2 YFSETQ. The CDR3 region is CASSQVPGNEQFF. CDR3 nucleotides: TGCGCCAGCAGTCAGGTACCTGGCAATGAGCAGTTCTTC.

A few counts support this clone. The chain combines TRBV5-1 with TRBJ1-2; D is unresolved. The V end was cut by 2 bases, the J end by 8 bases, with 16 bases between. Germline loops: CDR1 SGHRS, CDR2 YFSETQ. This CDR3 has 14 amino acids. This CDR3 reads CASSFTIGNGGYTF. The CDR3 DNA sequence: TGCGCCAGCAGCTTCACGATCGGGAATGGGGGCTACACCTTC.

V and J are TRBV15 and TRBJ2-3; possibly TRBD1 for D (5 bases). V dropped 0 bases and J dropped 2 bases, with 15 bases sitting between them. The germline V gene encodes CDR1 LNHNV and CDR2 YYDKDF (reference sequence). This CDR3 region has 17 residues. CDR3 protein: CATSRDQSPGSTDTQYF. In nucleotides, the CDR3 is TGTGCCACCAGCAGAGATCAGTCCCCAGGGTCCACAGATACGCAGTATTTT.

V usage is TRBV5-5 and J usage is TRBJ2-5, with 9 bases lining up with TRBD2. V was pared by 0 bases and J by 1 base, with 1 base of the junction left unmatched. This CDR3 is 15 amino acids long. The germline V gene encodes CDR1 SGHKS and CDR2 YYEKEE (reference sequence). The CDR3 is CASSLGLAAQETQYF. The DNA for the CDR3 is TGTGCCAGCAGCTTGGGACTAGCGGCCCAAGAGACCCAGTACTTC.